A selection of T cell receptor beta chains follows, all from one sample in a study of blood T cell repertoires in COVID-19. TCRdb's copy holds only in-frame clones and misses some; the assay was immunoSEQ multiplex PCR. Among about 100,000 clones, less than 90% were seen once, and the ten largest hold around 2%. The specimen was peripheral blood. The receptors were sampled from a man in his 70s with active or convalescent COVID-19. Each CDR3 is given with its conserved first and last residue. D genes are given only for firm matches. Not all rows give a size; the values are once, few, many and, for expanded clones, a class.

J,V,size,D,DNA,CDR3
TRBJ2-7,TRBV7-2,once,TRBD1,TGTGCCAGCAGCAGGACAGGGGGCGGATCCTACGAGCAGTACTTC,CASSRTGGGSYEQYF
TRBJ1-2,TRBV6-6,once,-,TGTGCCAGCAGTGTTCGAGGACAGCTAGAAAACTATGGCTACACCTTC,CASSVRGQLENYGYTF
TRBJ2-6,TRBV2,-,-,TGTGCCAGCAGTGAAAGCGGGCGGGGAAGCTCTGGGGCCAACGTCCTGACTTTC,CASSESGRGSSGANVLTF
TRBJ2-2,TRBV3-1/TRBV3-2,-,TRBD2,TGTGCCAGCGGTAGCGGGGGAACCGGGGAGCTGTTTTTT,CASGSGGTGELFF
TRBJ2-2,TRBV28,-,TRBD1,TGTGCCAGCAGTGTTGGGACAGGGGGCGACGGGGAGCTGTTTTTT,CASSVGTGGDGELFF
TRBJ1-5,TRBV20-1,-,-,TGCAGTGCTAGTATACAGGGCCAGGGAGGCAATCAGCCCCAGCATTTT,CSASIQGQGGNQPQHF
TRBJ2-3,TRBV7-3,-,-,TGTGCCAGCAGCTTAACCGGGACAAGAGGCCCAGATACGCAGTATTTT,CASSLTGTRGPDTQYF
TRBJ2-1,TRBV18,few,TRBD2,TGTGCCAGCTCATCCTTTTCTAGCGGGGTGACGGGTGAGCAGTTCTTC,CASSSFSSGVTGEQFF
TRBJ1-1,TRBV7-2,-,-,TGTGCCAGCAGCCAAGGGGGGAGGGCCACTGAAGCTTTCTTT,CASSQGGRATEAFF
TRBJ1-3,TRBV27,-,-,TGTGCCAGCAGTTTATCCCGAGGCCTAGGAAACACCATATATTTT,CASSLSRGLGNTIYF
TRBJ1-2,TRBV9,-,TRBD1,TGTGCCAGCAGCGTAGACAATGGACAGGGCTATGGCTACACCTTC,CASSVDNGQGYGYTF
TRBJ2-3,TRBV9,-,TRBD2,TGTGCCAGCAGCGTAGGAGGGAGGACTAGCGGGGAGTTAGCAGATACGCAGTATTTT,CASSVGGRTSGELADTQYF
TRBJ2-7,TRBV7-7,-,-,TGTGCTAGCAGCTTAGTTCGGGTTTCCGAGCAGTACTTC,CASSLVRVSEQYF
TRBJ1-3,TRBV7-2,-,-,TGTGCCAGCAGCTCCCGAGGGACTTTGGCTGGAAACACCATATATTTT,CASSSRGTLAGNTIYF
TRBJ1-3,TRBV4-1,-,-,TGCGCCAGCAGCCATCCCCTGAGGGATCGAAACACCATATATTTT,CASSHPLRDRNTIYF
TRBJ1-2,TRBV7-9,-,-,TGTGCCAGCAGCTTTACAGGGACCTATGGCTACACCTTC,CASSFTGTYGYTF
TRBJ2-3,TRBV19,few,TRBD2,TGTGCCAGTAGTCTAGCGGGGGGGCGCGGCACAGATACGCAGTATTTT,CASSLAGGRGTDTQYF
TRBJ1-6,TRBV2,-,-,TGTGCCAGCAGTGGGAGTACGTCGTCTTATTCACCCCTCCACTTT,CASSGSTSSYSPLHF
TRBJ2-6,TRBV9,-,-,TGTGCCAGCAGCCCACAAGCTGGGGCCAACGTCCTGACTTTC,CASSPQAGANVLTF
TRBJ1-6,TRBV11-2,few,TRBD1,TGTGCCAGCAGCTTAGTTGGGACAGGGGGATCACCCCTCCACTTT,CASSLVGTGGSPLHF
TRBJ1-2,TRBV11-3,-,TRBD1,TGTGCCAGCAGCGCCGGACAGGGGGAGAATGGCTACACCTTC,CASSAGQGENGYTF
TRBJ1-1,TRBV5-4,-,TRBD1,TGTGCCAGCAGCCAGGTCCCGGGACAGCTTACTGAAGCTTTCTTT,CASSQVPGQLTEAFF
TRBJ1-2,TRBV2,few,-,TGTGCCAGCAGTGAACCCAGGGGCGCAGGTGGCTACACCTTC,CASSEPRGAGGYTF
TRBJ1-5,TRBV7-2,-,-,TGTGCCAGCAGCTTAGTTTCAGATAGCAATCAGCCCCAGCATTTT,CASSLVSDSNQPQHF
TRBJ1-1,TRBV5-1,-,-,TGCGCCAGCAGCTTGCCCCGCTCAGGGGCGGAGAACACTGAAGCTTTCTTT,CASSLPRSGAENTEAFF
TRBJ2-3,TRBV2,-,TRBD2,TGTGCCAGCAGTGAAGCTAGCGGGGGGGCGAATACGCAGTATTTT,CASSEASGGANTQYF
TRBJ2-5,TRBV7-3,-,-,TGTGCCAGCAGCTTGGCCGAACGGGGAACCCAGTACTTC,CASSLAERGTQYF
TRBJ2-7,TRBV28,-,-,TGTGCCAGCAGTCTAGGGGGTTTCGCCTACGAGCAGTACTTC,CASSLGGFAYEQYF
TRBJ2-5,TRBV14,-,-,TGTGCCAGCAGACCCGGGACATCGAGGGCAGAGACCCAGTACTTC,CASRPGTSRAETQYF
TRBJ2-1,TRBV9,-,-,TGTGCCAGCAGCTCCCGGGGGGACACCGGATACAATGAGCAGTTCTTC,CASSSRGDTGYNEQFF
TRBJ1-2,TRBV7-2,-,TRBD1,TGTGCCAGCAGCTTAGGACAGGGGCCTAACTATGGCTACACCTTC,CASSLGQGPNYGYTF
TRBJ1-3,TRBV7-2,-,-,TGTGCCAGCAGCTTGTCCTTAAATGGAAACACCATATATTTT,CASSLSLNGNTIYF
TRBJ2-7,TRBV3-1/TRBV3-2,few,TRBD1,TGTGCCAGCAGCCAAGATCAGAGTGGGACAGGAATGGACGAGCAGTACTTC,CASSQDQSGTGMDEQYF
TRBJ1-5,TRBV10-3,once,-,TGTGCCATCAGTGTGGGCGGGGATGGGCCCCAGCATTTT,CAISVGGDGPQHF
TRBJ2-7,TRBV7-2,-,-,TGTGCCAGCAACCCGACAGCCACTCAGTACGAGCAGTACTTC,CASNPTATQYEQYF
TRBJ1-3,TRBV7-2,-,-,TGTGCCAGCAGCTTGGAGGACTCTGGAAACACCATATATTTT,CASSLEDSGNTIYF
TRBJ2-3,TRBV7-3,-,TRBD2,TGTGCCAGCAGCTTTAAAGCCGCCACCCTAGCGGGGGGGCCGACAGATACGCAGTATTTT,CASSFKAATLAGGPTDTQYF
TRBJ2-3,TRBV6-2/TRBV6-3,-,TRBD1,TGTGCCAGCAGTTCGACAGGGGGAGATACGCAGTATTTT,CASSSTGGDTQYF
TRBJ1-2,TRBV4-2,-,-,TGTGCCAGCAGCCAAGGATCTTGGGGGGGATCGGACTATGGCTACACCTTC,CASSQGSWGGSDYGYTF
TRBJ1-1,TRBV6-6,-,-,TGTGCCAGCAGTTACCACGACAGTTCTGAAGCTTTCTTT,CASSYHDSSEAFF
TRBJ2-1,TRBV7-3,-,TRBD2,TGTGCCAGCCAGCGGGGGCTCGGGAATGAGCAGTTCTTC,CASQRGLGNEQFF